This T cell receptor (beta chain) originates from a study of CXCR3-negative and CXCR3-positive naive CD8 T cells. Study results and limitations: More hydrophobic TRB CDR3s were found in CXCR3-positive naive cells than in CXCR3-negative naive cells. Memory CD8+ cells showed much lower diversity, while both naive subsets displayed comparably high diversity.

The CDR3 contains 16 residues. In germline, CDR1 is SEHNR, CDR2 FQNEAQ (reference sequence). Libraries were UMI-labeled 5' RACE TRB cDNA. Reanalyzing the 5' RACE reads, TCRdb keeps one entry per CDR3 protein, without DNA. Its listing shows about 130,000 distinct CDR3 sequences. Details on this clonotype: Its antigen remains unknown.

The clonotype was recovered from a human donor in good health. Some clones in this sample may be carry-over from other donors' samples. Specimen: naive CXCR3+ CD8+ T cells from blood. The subset denotes: CD45RO-CCR7+CD27+CD95- naive CD8+ T cells expressing CXCR3 (TNR3+). This chain uses TRBV7-9 with TRBJ2-5; TCRdb indicates TRBD1, and absent DNA this call remains unverified. This CDR3 reads CASSPIGTGGRETQYF.